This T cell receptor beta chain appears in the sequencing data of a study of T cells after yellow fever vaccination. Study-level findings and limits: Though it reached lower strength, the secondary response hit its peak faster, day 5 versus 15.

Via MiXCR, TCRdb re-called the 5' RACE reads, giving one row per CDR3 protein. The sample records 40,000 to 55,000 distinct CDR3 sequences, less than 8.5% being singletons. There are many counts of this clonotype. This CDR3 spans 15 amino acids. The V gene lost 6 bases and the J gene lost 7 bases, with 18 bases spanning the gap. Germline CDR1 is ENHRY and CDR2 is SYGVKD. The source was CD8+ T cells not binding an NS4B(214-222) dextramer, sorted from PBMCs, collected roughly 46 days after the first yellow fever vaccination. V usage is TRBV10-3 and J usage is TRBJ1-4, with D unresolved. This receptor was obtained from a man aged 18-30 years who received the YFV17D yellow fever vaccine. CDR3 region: CAISDGPPGGEKLFF. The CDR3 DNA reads TGTGCCATCAGCGACGGCCCTCCGGGCGGTGAAAAACTGTTTTTT.